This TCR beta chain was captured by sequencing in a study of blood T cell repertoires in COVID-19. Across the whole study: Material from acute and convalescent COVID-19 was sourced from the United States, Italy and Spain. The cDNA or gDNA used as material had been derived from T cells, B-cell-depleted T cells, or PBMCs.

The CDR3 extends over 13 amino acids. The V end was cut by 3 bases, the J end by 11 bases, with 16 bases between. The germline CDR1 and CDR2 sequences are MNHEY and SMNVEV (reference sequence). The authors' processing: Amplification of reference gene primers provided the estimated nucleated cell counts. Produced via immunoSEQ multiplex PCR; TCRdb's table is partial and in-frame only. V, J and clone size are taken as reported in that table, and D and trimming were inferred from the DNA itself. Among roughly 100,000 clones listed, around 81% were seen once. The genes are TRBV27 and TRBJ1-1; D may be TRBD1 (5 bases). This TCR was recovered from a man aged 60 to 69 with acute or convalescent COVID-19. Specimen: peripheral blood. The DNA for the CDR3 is TGTGCCAGCAGTTTGATTGGATCGGACAACGCTTTCTTT. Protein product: CASSLIGSDNAFF.